One T cell receptor beta chain is described in this entry. The antigen is unknown. Germline V gene data show CDR1 as SGHRS and CDR2 as YFSETQ. V shed 4 bases and J 9 bases; nucleotides not matched to a gene: 8. The CDR3 is made up of 14 amino acids. Individual cDNA molecules were tagged with unique molecular identifiers. TCRdb fed the 5' RACE reads into MiXCR, producing one record per CDR3 protein. The sample has roughly 41,000 distinct CDR3 sequences, about 5.2% seen once. The data originate from a study of early T cells in non-severe SARS-CoV-2 infection. Turning to the study itself: Unpaired chains resulted from sequencing bulk RNA of unsorted whole blood. Study results and limitations: Matches to VDJdb favored anti-spike CD8 responses and missed private and CD4 specificities.

The sequencing used whole blood, collected at baseline. The clonotype was recovered from an adult who was a healthcare worker with PCR-confirmed SARS-CoV-2 infection or an uninfected control (not recorded which). This chain links TRBV5-1 with TRBJ2-1, with TRBD1 matching over 9 bases. Written as DNA, the CDR3 is TGCGCCAGCAGCCTTGGACAGGGGTTCGGTGAGCAGTTCTTC. Translated, it gives CASSLGQGFGEQFF.